Sequencing of this T cell receptor (beta chain) was carried out in a study of cytomegalovirus exposure and HLA in healthy donors (dated 2017 in TCRdb). Looking at the study overall: The 650 to 750 repertoires of the first cohort and the approximately 130 validation repertoires were produced on the same platform, according to a later analysis. High-throughput TCR immunosequencing, statistical association of individual TCRs with disease status, and machine learning were combined to predict cytomegalovirus infection status. Along with the approximately 620-subject first cohort, a separate validation cohort of over a hundred different subjects was used. The study aimed to test whether cataloging public T cell receptors could reveal signatures of past pathogen exposure. Study-level results and caveats: The validation cohort had no HLA typing available for a later analysis, so co-occurrence within that cohort was assessed over all 130 or so repertoires. The classifier was reported to diagnose cytomegalovirus status with high specificity and sensitivity in both the original and validation cohorts. The study listed 170 or so TCR beta chains as associated with cytomegalovirus. A later analysis found that TCRs clustered in the first cohort also tended to co-occur in the 120 validation repertoires, with approximately 93% of cluster scores above 0. In vitro tests confirmed that a few of the cytomegalovirus-associated TCR beta chains recognize cytomegalovirus antigens. It was suggested by the authors that the approach could potentially be generalized to other disease states and immunological phenotypes. While some public TCRs were present in many individuals, most TCR sequences turned up only very rarely across donors.

To prepare the library, the immunoSEQ multiplex PCR assay was applied. In the original analysis: A statistical classification framework was built to diagnose cytomegalovirus status from the catalog of TCR beta chain sequences. What TCRdb holds here is the immuneACCESS table cut down to in-frame rearrangements. Part of the clones is not present; checked against another copy, under half of the missing clones reflect an unresolved V gene, and the others are unexplained. V, J and clone size derive from that table, while D and trimming were established from the DNA sequence. In all, the sample holds tens of thousands of clones, and over 95% of those were seen once. The ten biggest clones cover about 4.5% of the sample. As encoded in the germline V gene, CDR1 is SGHDT while CDR2 is YYEEEE. V lost 5 bases and J lost 3 bases; the stretch between them is 19 bases long. The CDR3 runs 16 residues from the cysteine to the phenylalanine. Only CDR3 DNA is held: 48 bases, read in frame from base 1.

A word on this clone: Its antigen remains unidentified. No clone much larger than this one lies a single base away; base qualities are absent.

Separate from the approximately 700-subject first cohort, the validation cohort of about 120 subjects was the group to which the donors belonged. This TCR was sampled from a woman aged 18 to 35 in good health and CMV-seropositive. The specimen was PBMCs. In this chain, TRBV5-6 is recombined with TRBJ2-3; tentative D gene TRBD2, with 5 bases matching. In nucleotide form, the sequence is TGTGCCAGCAGAAGCGCTCGGGGTGCGGTAACAGATACGCAGTATTTT. Translated, this is CASRSARGAVTDTQYF.